This T cell receptor beta chain was observed in a study of blood T cell repertoires in COVID-19. Turning to the study itself: The United States, Italy and Spain supplied acute and convalescent COVID-19 samples. Sample material is recorded as cDNA or gDNA derived from T cells, B-cell-depleted T cells, or PBMCs.

Authors' analysis steps: Nucleated cell number was recorded as an estimate derived from reference gene primer amplification. Produced via immunoSEQ multiplex PCR; TCRdb's table is partial and in-frame only. The V and J calls and clone size come from that table; D and trimming were worked out from the DNA. The sample comprises 90,000 to 150,000 clones, about 86% of which are singletons, and less than 2.5% rests with the top ten. Germline V gene data show CDR1 as KGHSH and CDR2 as LQKENI. The CDR3 totals 14 residues. V gave up 3 bases and J gave up 2 bases; unmatched junction bases: 0. The receptor was derived from a woman aged 50 to 60 with acute or convalescent COVID-19. Sequenced material: peripheral blood. The chain employs TRBV18 and TRBJ1-3, with 8 bases that match TRBD1. As DNA, the CDR3 is TGTGCCAGCTCACCGACAGGGGCTGGAAACACCATATATTTT. Protein sequence: CASSPTGAGNTIYF. The full variable domain, with the rest looked up from reference TRBV18 and TRBJ1-3, is NAGVMQNPRHLVRRRGQEARLRCSPMKGHSHVYWYRQLPEEGLKFMVYLQKENIIDESGMPKERFSAEFPKEGPSILRIQQVVRGDSAAYFCASSPTGAGNTIYFGEGSWLTVV.